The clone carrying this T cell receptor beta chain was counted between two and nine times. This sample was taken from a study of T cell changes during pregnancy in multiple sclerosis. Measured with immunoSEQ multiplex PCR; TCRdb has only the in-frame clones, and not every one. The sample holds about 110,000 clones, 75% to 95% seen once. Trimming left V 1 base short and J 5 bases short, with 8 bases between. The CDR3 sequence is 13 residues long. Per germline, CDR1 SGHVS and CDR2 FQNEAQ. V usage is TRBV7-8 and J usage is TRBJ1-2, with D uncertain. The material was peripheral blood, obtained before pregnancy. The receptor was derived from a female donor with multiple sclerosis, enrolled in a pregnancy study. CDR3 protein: CASSLGGDYGYTF. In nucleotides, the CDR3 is TGTGCCAGCAGCTTAGGCGGAGATTATGGCTACACCTTC.